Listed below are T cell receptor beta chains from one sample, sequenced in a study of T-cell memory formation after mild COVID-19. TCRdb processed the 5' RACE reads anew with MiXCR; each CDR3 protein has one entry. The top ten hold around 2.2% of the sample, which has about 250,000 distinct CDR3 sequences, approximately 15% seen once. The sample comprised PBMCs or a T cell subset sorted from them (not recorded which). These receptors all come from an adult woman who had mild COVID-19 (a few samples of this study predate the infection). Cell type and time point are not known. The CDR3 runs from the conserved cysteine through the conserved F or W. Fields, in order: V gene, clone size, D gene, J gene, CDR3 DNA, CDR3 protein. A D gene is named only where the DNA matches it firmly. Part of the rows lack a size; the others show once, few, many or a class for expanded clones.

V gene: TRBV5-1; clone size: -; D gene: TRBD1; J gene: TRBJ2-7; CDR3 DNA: TGCGCCAGCAGCTCGGCCGGGACAGGGGGTTACGAGCAGTACTTC; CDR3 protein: CASSSAGTGGYEQYF
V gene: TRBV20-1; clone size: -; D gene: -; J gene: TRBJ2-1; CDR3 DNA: TGCAGTGCTAGTGGGGGCCGGCCCTACAATGAGCAGTTCTTC; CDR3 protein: CSASGGRPYNEQFF
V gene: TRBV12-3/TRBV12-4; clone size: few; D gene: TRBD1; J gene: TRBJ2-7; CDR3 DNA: TGTGCCAGCAGTCCGACAGGGGGTCCTCCTAACGAGCAGTACTTC; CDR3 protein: CASSPTGGPPNEQYF
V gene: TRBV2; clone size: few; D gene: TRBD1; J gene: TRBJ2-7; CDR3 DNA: TGTGCCAGCAGTGCACAGGGGGACCCCCTCTACGAGCAGTACTTC; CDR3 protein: CASSAQGDPLYEQYF
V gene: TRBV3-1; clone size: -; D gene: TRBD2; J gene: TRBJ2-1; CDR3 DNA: TGTGCCAGCAGCCAAGTAGGTAGCGGGTTCGACAATGAGCAGTTCTTC; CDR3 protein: CASSQVGSGFDNEQFF
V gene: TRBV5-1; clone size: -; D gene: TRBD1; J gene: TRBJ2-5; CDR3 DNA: TGCGCCAGCAGCTGGGGACAGCCTCAAGAGACCCAGTACTTC; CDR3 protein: CASSWGQPQETQYF
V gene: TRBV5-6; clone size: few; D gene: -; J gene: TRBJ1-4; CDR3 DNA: TGTGCCAGCAGCCCCGGACAGATTAATGAAAAACTGTTTTTT; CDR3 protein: CASSPGQINEKLFF
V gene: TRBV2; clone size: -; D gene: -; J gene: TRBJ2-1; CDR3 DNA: TGTGCCAGCACGACCGTCGGTCTAAATGAGCAGTTCTTC; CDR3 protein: CASTTVGLNEQFF
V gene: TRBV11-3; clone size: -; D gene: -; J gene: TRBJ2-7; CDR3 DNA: TGTGCCAGCAGCCCAGGGGACCCCCCCTACGAGCAGTACTTC; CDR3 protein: CASSPGDPPYEQYF
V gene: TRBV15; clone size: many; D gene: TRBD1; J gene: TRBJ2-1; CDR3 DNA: TGTGCCACCAGCAGGGGATGGACAGGAGGCTCCTACAATGAGCAGTTCTTC; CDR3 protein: CATSRGWTGGSYNEQFF
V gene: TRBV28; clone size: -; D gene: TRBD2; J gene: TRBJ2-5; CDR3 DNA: TGTGCCAGCACCTCTAGCGGGATCCAAGAGACCCAGTACTTC; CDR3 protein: CASTSSGIQETQYF
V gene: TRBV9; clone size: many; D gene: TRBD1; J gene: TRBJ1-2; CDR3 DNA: TGTGCCAGCAGCGCGACAGGGGCCAACTATGGCTACACCTTC; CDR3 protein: CASSATGANYGYTF
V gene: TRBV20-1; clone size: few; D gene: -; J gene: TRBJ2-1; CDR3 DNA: TGCAGTGCTCCCCGGACTCTTGAGCAGTTCTTC; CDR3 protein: CSAPRTLEQFF
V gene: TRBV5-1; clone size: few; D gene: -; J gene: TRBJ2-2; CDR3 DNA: TGCGCCAGCAGCCGGCTAGCTAGGACGAAGACCGGGGAGCTGTTTTTT; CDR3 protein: CASSRLARTKTGELFF
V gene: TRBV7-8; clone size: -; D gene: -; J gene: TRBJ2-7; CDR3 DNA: TGTGCCAGCAGCTTAGTTGACACACACGAGCAGTACTTC; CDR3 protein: CASSLVDTHEQYF
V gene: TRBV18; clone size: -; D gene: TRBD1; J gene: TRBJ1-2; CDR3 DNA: TGTGCCAGCTCACCAGTTACACGTGACAGGGCGCGAGATGGCTACACCTTC; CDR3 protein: CASSPVTRDRARDGYTF
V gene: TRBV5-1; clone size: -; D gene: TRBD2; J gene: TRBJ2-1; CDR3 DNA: TGCGCCAGCAGCTTGATCCTAGCGGGAGGAAACAATGAGCAGTTCTTC; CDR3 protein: CASSLILAGGNNEQFF
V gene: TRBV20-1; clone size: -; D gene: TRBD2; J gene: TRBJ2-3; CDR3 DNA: TGCAGTGCTTCGGTCGGGAGGAAATACATAGGGGATACGCAGTATTTT; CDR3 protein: CSASVGRKYIGDTQYF
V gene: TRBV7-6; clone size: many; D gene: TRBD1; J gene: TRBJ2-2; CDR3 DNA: TGTGCCAGCAGCTTAGGTGTAGGGGGCGACACCGGGGAGCTGTTTTTT; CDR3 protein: CASSLGVGGDTGELFF
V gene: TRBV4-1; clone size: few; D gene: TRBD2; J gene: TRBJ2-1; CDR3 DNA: TGCGCCAGCAGCCAAGATCTAGGGCTAGCGGGGGCCTCGCGGGAGCAGTTCTTC; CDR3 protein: CASSQDLGLAGASREQFF
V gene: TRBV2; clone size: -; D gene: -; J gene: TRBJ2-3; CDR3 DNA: TGTGCCAGCAGGGTAGATACGCAGTATTTT; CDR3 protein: CASRVDTQYF
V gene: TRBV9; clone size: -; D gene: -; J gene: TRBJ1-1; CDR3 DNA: TGTGCCAGCAGCGTAGAATCGGTAGGGGAGACTGAAGCTTTCTTT; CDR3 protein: CASSVESVGETEAFF
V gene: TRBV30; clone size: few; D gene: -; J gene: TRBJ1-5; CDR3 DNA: TGTGCCTGGAGTCCCGGGCCGAATCAGCCCCAGCATTTT; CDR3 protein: CAWSPGPNQPQHF
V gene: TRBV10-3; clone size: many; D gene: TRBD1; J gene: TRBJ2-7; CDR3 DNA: TGTGCCATCAGTGAGTCAAGGGGACAGGACTCCTACGAGCAGTACTTC; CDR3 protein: CAISESRGQDSYEQYF
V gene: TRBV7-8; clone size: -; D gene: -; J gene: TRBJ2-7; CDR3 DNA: TGTGCCAGCACCTATTTGACTAGCTCCTACGAGCAGTACTTC; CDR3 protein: CASTYLTSSYEQYF
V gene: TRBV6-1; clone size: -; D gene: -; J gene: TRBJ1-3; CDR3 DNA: TGTGCCAGCAGTTACGCCCGGAATGTTGACACCATATATTTT; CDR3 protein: CASSYARNVDTIYF
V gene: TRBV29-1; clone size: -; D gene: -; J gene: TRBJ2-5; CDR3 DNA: TGCAGCGTTGAAGAGGGGGCGAAGGAGACCCAGTACTTC; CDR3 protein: CSVEEGAKETQYF
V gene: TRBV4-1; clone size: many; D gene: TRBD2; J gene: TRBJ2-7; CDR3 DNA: TGCGCCAGCAGCCAGGCCGGACTAGCGGGGGGCCGGCAGCAGCAGTACTTC; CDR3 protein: CASSQAGLAGGRQQQYF
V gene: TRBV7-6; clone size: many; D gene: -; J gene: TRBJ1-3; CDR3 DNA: TGTGCCAGCAGCTTAACCGCTAGCTCTGGAAACACCATATATTTT; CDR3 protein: CASSLTASSGNTIYF
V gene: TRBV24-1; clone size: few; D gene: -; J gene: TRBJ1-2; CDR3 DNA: TGTGCCACCAGTGATTTGAGCCGACCCGGGGATGGCTACACCTTC; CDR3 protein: CATSDLSRPGDGYTF
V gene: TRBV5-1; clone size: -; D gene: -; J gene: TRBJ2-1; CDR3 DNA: TGCGCCAGCAGCTTGTCAAACAACAATGAGCAGTTCTTC; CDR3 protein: CASSLSNNNEQFF
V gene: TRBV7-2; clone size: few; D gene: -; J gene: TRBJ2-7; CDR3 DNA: TGTGCCAGCAGCATCGGACGGATAAGCTCCTACGAGCAGTACTTC; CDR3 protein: CASSIGRISSYEQYF
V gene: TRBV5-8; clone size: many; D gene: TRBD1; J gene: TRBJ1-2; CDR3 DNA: TGTGCCAGCAGCTACCGGGACAGGGGTTTTTATGGCTACACCTTC; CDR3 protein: CASSYRDRGFYGYTF
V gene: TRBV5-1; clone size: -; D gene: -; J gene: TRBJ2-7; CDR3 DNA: TGCGCCAACCCGGGCCAAACCTCCTACGAGCAGTACTTC; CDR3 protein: CANPGQTSYEQYF
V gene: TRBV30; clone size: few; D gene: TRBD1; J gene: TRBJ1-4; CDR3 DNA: TGTGCCTGGAGGAGGGGGCGCTTACAGGAAAAACTGTTTTTT; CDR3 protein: CAWRRGRLQEKLFF
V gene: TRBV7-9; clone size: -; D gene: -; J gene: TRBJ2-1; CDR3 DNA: TGTGCCAGCTGCCTTGGGTATGTGGGGCGGTTCTACAATGAGCAGTTCTTC; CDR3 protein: CASCLGYVGRFYNEQFF
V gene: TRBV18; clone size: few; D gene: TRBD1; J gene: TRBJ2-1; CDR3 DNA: TGTGCCAGCTCAGACCGGACAGGCAGCCTGTACAATGAGCAGTTCTTC; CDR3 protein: CASSDRTGSLYNEQFF
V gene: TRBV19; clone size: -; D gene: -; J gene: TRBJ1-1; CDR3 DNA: TGTGCCAGTAGTATCGGGGGAGGCTCTAACACTGAAGCTTTCTTT; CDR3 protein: CASSIGGGSNTEAFF
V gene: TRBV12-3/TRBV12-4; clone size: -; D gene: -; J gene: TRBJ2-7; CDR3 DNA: TGTGCCAGCAGTCTGAGACAGGCCGAGGGGTACGAGCAGTACTTC; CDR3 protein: CASSLRQAEGYEQYF
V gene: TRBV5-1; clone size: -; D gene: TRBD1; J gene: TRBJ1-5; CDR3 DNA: TGCGCCAGCAGCGAAGGGACAGTAGGCAATCAGCCCCAGCATTTT; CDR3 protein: CASSEGTVGNQPQHF
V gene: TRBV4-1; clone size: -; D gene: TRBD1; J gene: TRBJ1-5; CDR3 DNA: TGCGCCAGCAGCCAACAACAGGGGAATCAGCCCCAGCATTTT; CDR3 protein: CASSQQQGNQPQHF
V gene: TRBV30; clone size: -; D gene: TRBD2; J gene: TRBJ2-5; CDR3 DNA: TGTGCCTGGAGGACTAGCGGGAGTGAGACCCAGTACTTC; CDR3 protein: CAWRTSGSETQYF
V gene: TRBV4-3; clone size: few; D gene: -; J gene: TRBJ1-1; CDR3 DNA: TGCGCCAGCAGCCAAGGATCGGCGACAGATTTGAACACTGAAGCTTTCTTT; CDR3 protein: CASSQGSATDLNTEAFF
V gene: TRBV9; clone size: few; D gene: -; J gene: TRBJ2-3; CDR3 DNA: TGTGCCAGCAGCGTAGACCCTGGCAGCACAGATACGCAGTATTTT; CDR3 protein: CASSVDPGSTDTQYF
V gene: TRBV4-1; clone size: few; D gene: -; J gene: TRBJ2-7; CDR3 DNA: TGCGCCAGCAGCCAAGATATGGCGACGGTCTCCTACGAGCAGTACTTC; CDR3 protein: CASSQDMATVSYEQYF
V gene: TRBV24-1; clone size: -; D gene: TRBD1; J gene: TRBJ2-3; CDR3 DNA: TGTGCCACGAGCGGACAGGCCACAGATACGCAGTATTTT; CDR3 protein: CATSGQATDTQYF
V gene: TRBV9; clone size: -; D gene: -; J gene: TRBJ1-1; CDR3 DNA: TGTGCCAGCAGCTCCTCGACGGGGAACACTGAAGCTTTCTTT; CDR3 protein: CASSSSTGNTEAFF
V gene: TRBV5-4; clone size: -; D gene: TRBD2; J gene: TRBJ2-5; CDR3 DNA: TGTGCCAGCAGCCACGGGACTAGCGGGGAGGAGACCCAGTACTTC; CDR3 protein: CASSHGTSGEETQYF